This T cell receptor beta chain is drawn from a study of cytomegalovirus exposure and HLA in healthy donors. The study ran its PCR with 60 Vbeta and 13 Jbeta primers. Some clones are missing from TCRdb's copy, which holds only in-frame ones; the method was immunoSEQ multiplex PCR. The table shows 110,000 to 150,000 clones, with roughly 80% occurring only once. V trimming: 6 bases; J trimming: 7 bases; junction bases outside the gene matches: 7. Germline CDR1 MNHEY, CDR2 SVGAGI. This CDR3 spans 14 amino acids. A word on this clone: Its antigen is as yet unknown.

Study-wide findings and caveats: Links to common viral pathogens appeared, in a later analysis, for several of the most significant clusters.

The source is a man aged 35 to 55 in good health and CMV-seronegative. Sample: PBMCs. V usage is TRBV6-5 and J usage is TRBJ1-2; 11 nucleotides match TRBD1. In DNA, the CDR3 is TGTGCCAGCAGGGCGGGACAGGGGGTTTGTGGCTACACCTTC. Protein: CASRAGQGVCGYTF.